Reported below is one T cell receptor beta chain. As yet, its antigen is unknown. This sample is drawn from a study of T cell responses to AZD1222 COVID-19 vaccine. General study points: Regions 160-218 and 743-854 dominated among vaccine-associated CD4 TCRs spanning spike. Two doses of AZD1222 preceded a rise in Spike-specific TCR breadth and depth.

Assay: immunoSEQ multiplex PCR; the TCRdb copy retains only in-frame clones and omits some. The repertoire has 95,000 to 100,000 clones, about nine tenths of them found once; the top ten carry about 1.5%. The CDR3 extends over 15 amino acids. Looked up from germline, CDR1 is MDHEN and CDR2 is SYDVKM. V gave up 3 bases and J gave up 4 bases, with 15 bases separating them. The chain has TRBV28 and TRBJ1-2, with D perhaps TRBD1 (5 bases). This receptor was identified in an adult in good health. The specimen was peripheral blood, collected on day 0 of AZD1222 vaccination. CDR3 in DNA: TGTGCCAGCAGTTTGGGACGTAAGGCCTTCTATGGCTACACCTTC. Translated: CASSLGRKAFYGYTF.